The 32 T cell receptor beta chains given below trace back to one sample, sequenced in a study of human T cells and chemical hapten exposure (dated by TCRdb to the early 2020s). The library was built by means of RACE. The sequencer was a NextSeq 500. TCRdb trimmed public reads at Q25 via fastp, called clones via MiXCR and kept in-frame beta chains. For every CDR3 protein sequence, its rows merge into one entry that carries the most common genes and DNA. The sample table shows 300,000 to 450,000 distinct CDR3 sequences, and roughly 4.6% are seen once. The ten largest account for 2% to 3% of the sample. The sample's time point label, in plain terms: pre-sensitization, week 0. Interpreted using the paper, the treatment or condition label stands for: therapeutic diphenylcyclopropenone sensitization with weekly scalp DPC. The source material was whole blood, sampled in connection with sensitization to the hapten diphenylcyclopropenone (DPC). These receptors were obtained from a woman aged 45 to 65 with alopecia areata. Some clones in this sample may be carry-over from other donors' samples.

In its sample, this clonotype was seen a few times. The chain couples TRBV5-4 to TRBJ2-6; 8 bases agree with TRBD1. Per the germline V gene, CDR1 is SGHNT and CDR2 is YYREEE (reference sequence). V dropped 4 bases and J dropped 2; count of bases not matched to a gene: 5. CDR3 size: 16 residues. CDR3 coding DNA: TGTGCCAGCAGCAAGCCGGACAGGGCTGGGGCCAACGTCCTGACTTTC. Amino acid sequence: CASSKPDRAGANVLTF.

This clonotype has at least ten counts. The chain joins TRBV20-1 to TRBJ1-5; D gene ambiguous. The germline CDR1 and CDR2 sequences are DFQATT and SNEGSKA (reference sequence). V was pared by 3 bases and J by 1 base, with 4 bases between. This CDR3 is built from 12 residues. This CDR3 is CSARGSNQPQHF. In nucleotides, the CDR3 is TGCAGTGCTAGGGGGAGCAATCAGCCCCAGCATTTT.

The V call is TRBV20-1, the J call TRBJ2-2, with D unclear. Germline CDR1 is DFQATT and CDR2 is SNEGSKA (reference sequence). CDR3 size: 14 residues. V was shortened by 0 bases and J by 6 bases, with 11 bases between the two germline ends. CDR3: CSARDPSTAGELFF. CDR3 DNA: TGCAGTGCTAGAGACCCCAGTACCGCCGGGGAGCTGTTTTTT.

In this sample, this clonotype turned up many times. The V and J genes are TRBV12-3 or TRBV12-4 and TRBJ1-2; 7 nucleotides line up with TRBD1. Trimming at V came to 6 bases and at J to 4 bases, leaving 2 bases not matched to a gene. This CDR3 has 12 residues. The CDR3 DNA reads as TGTGCCAGCAGCGGGACAGTCTATGGCTACACCTTC. Protein product: CASSGTVYGYTF.

In its sample, this clonotype was seen many times. V usage is TRBV12-3 or TRBV12-4 and J usage is TRBJ2-5, with D possibly being TRBD1 or TRBD2 (5 bases each). This CDR3 contains 13 residues. V shed 7 bases and J shed 4 bases, with 13 bases lying between them. The CDR3 DNA is TGTGCCAGCACCCGAGGGGCGCGAGAGACCCAGTACTTC. Translating gives CASTRGARETQYF.

This clonotype was seen repeatedly, ten times or more. J is TRBJ2-7 and V is TRBV7-6, with D maybe TRBD2 (5 bases). Trimming took 5 bases from V and 5 from J, leaving 16 bases between them. The CDR3 has 14 amino acids. Germline assignment: CDR1 SGHVS and CDR2 FNYEAQ. DNA for the CDR3: TGTGCCAGCAGCCCAGAAACGGGGAGCCACGAGCAGTACTTC. Encoded protein: CASSPETGSHEQYF.

This clonotype came up many times. V and J are TRBV6-4 and TRBJ2-3; possibly TRBD2 for D (6 bases). Germline V CDR1 and CDR2: MRHNA, SNTAGT. CDR3 length equals 15 residues. Trimming removed 5 bases at V and 0 bases at J, with 12 bases between. The CDR3 DNA reads TGTGCCAGCAGTTTTGAGGGGACTAGCACAGATACGCAGTATTTT. Protein sequence: CASSFEGTSTDTQYF.

This clonotype was counted many times. The chain combines TRBV20-1 with TRBJ1-5; D is ambiguous. This CDR3 contains 16 residues. The ends were cut back, 1 base at V and 2 bases at J, with 15 bases in the middle. Germline values: CDR1 DFQATT, CDR2 SNEGSKA (reference sequence). In DNA form, the CDR3 reads TGCAGTGCTAGAGGGGTCAACGGGGATGGCAATCAGCCCCAGCATTTT. It translates to CSARGVNGDGNQPQHF.

In DNA, the CDR3 is TGTGCCAGCAGCCTGAGGGACAATCAGCCCCAGCATTTT. Amino acids: CASSLRDNQPQHF. This sequence joins TRBV7-9 and TRBJ1-5; D gene ambiguous. The germline V and J ends were trimmed by 5 bases and 3 bases, with 8 bases remaining between them. CDR1 and CDR2 from the germline V gene are SEHNR and FQNEAQ (reference sequence). The CDR3 runs 13 residues.

This clonotype appeared many times. The rearrangement links TRBV20-1 to TRBJ2-5; D is perhaps TRBD1 (6 bases). V was pared by 4 bases and J by 2 bases, with 14 bases between. Germline V gene data show CDR1 as DFQATT and CDR2 as SNEGSKA (reference sequence). CDR3 size: 14 residues. The chain's CDR3 is CSATGRGTQETQYF. In DNA form, the CDR3 reads TGCAGTGCTACCGGACGAGGGACACAAGAGACCCAGTACTTC.

The V and J genes are TRBV5-5 and TRBJ2-1; no clear D. V lost 1 base to trimming and J lost 5 bases, with 4 bases between them. This CDR3 region has 12 residues. Germline V gene sequence: CDR1 SGHKS, CDR2 YYEKEE (reference sequence). CDR3 region: CASSLTNNEQFF. DNA of the CDR3: TGTGCCAGCAGCTTGACTAACAATGAGCAGTTCTTC. Combining the CDR3 with reference TRBV5-5 and TRBJ2-1 gives the whole variable domain DAGVTQSPTHLIKTRGQQVTLRCSPISGHKSVSWYQQVLGQGPQFIFQYYEKEERGRGNFPDRFSARQFPNYSSELNVNALLLGDSALYLCASSLTNNEQFFGPGTRLTVL.

The chain is built from TRBV27 and TRBJ1-5; D is unclear. Trimming pared 2 bases from V and 0 bases from J, leaving 11 bases between. This CDR3 is built from 16 residues. CDR1 and CDR2 from the germline V gene are MNHEY and SMNVEV (reference sequence). The CDR3 DNA reads as TGTGCCAGCAGTTTACGAGGTTTTAGTAGCAATCAGCCCCAGCATTTT. Translated: CASSLRGFSSNQPQHF.

This clonotype occurred many times. The chain combines TRBV6-1 with TRBJ1-4; 9 positions agree with TRBD1. The CDR3 has 14 residues. Looked up from germline, CDR1 is MNHNS and CDR2 is SASEGT. V lost 6 bases, J lost 6 bases, and 5 bases stayed unmatched. The CDR3 DNA sequence: TGTGCCAGCAGAACAGGGGGCGAAGATGAAAAACTGTTTTTT. As protein: CASRTGGEDEKLFF.

There are many counts of this clonotype. This chain uses TRBV18 with TRBJ1-5; D ambiguous. Trimming took off 0 bases at V and 6 bases at J, with 12 bases between the two ends. Germline CDR1 is KGHSH and CDR2 is LQKENI. The CDR3 length is 15 residues. In DNA form, the CDR3 reads TGTGCCAGCTCACCACCAGATAGACTCGGTCAGCCCCAGCATTTT. Protein product: CASSPPDRLGQPQHF.

The chain joins TRBV29-1 to TRBJ1-2; 10 bases match TRBD1. From germline, CDR1 is SQVTM and CDR2 ANQGSEA. The V gene end was trimmed by 7 bases and the J gene end by 8 bases; junction bases not matched to a gene: 4. The CDR3 has 11 residues. CDR3 nucleotides: TGCAGCGCAGGGACAGGGGAAGGCTACACCTTC. The encoded protein is CSAGTGEGYTF.

This clonotype was detected a few times. The V call is TRBV28, the J call TRBJ2-5; D possibly corresponds to TRBD1 (6 bases). Looked up from germline, CDR1 is MDHEN and CDR2 is SYDVKM. The CDR3 is made up of 14 amino acids. V lost 5 bases to trimming and J lost 2 bases, with 12 bases between them. CDR3 DNA: TGTGCCAGCAGTGCGGTGAGGGGGCAAGAGACCCAGTACTTC. This sequence encodes CASSAVRGQETQYF.

The chain uses TRBV6-5 and TRBJ2-7, with 10 bases matching TRBD1. V shed 0 bases, J shed 5 bases, and the junction held 4 bases outside the gene matches. The CDR3 is 15 amino acids. In germline, CDR1 is MNHEY, CDR2 SVGAGI. CDR3 bases: TGTGCCAGCAGTTACTCGGACAGGGGGGTTGACGAGCAGTACTTC. It yields the protein CASSYSDRGVDEQYF.

This clonotype was seen ten or more times. The chain recombines TRBV29-1 with TRBJ2-5, with D possibly being TRBD2 (5 bases). The germline V gene encodes CDR1 SQVTM and CDR2 ANQGSEA. The CDR3 runs to 13 residues. With 5 bases removed from V and 5 bases from J, the gap between germline ends came to 15 bases. The CDR3, as DNA: TGCAGCGTTCCTTCCCCGGGCGGGGAGACCCAGTACTTC. This encodes CSVPSPGGETQYF.

V is TRBV9 and J is TRBJ2-2; the D is unclear. The CDR3 extends over 17 amino acids. Germline values: CDR1 SGDLS, CDR2 YYNGEE. V lost 0 bases, J lost 0 bases, and 12 bases lay in between. In DNA form, the CDR3 reads TGTGCCAGCAGCGTAGATCCTACTCCTACGAACACCGGGGAGCTGTTTTTT. Protein product: CASSVDPTPTNTGELFF.

This clonotype was found many times. The V gene is TRBV5-1, the J gene TRBJ2-5; D is undetermined. CDR3 size: 14 residues. Germline V gives CDR1 SGHRS, CDR2 YFSETQ. Trimming left V 0 bases short and J 4 bases short, with 10 bases between. The CDR3 loop reads CASSLGRAGETQYF. DNA for the CDR3: TGCGCCAGCAGCTTGGGAAGGGCTGGAGAGACCCAGTACTTC.

The chain carries TRBV20-1 and TRBJ2-3; 7 bases are shared with TRBD2. This CDR3 spans 15 amino acids. Losses at the gene ends were 3 bases for V and 2 bases for J; bases not matched to a gene: 8. Germline loops: CDR1 DFQATT, CDR2 SNEGSKA (reference sequence). CDR3 protein: CSASTWEGPTDTQYF. The CDR3 DNA is TGCAGTGCTAGTACGTGGGAGGGCCCCACAGATACGCAGTATTTT.

This clonotype was picked up a small number of times. The chain links TRBV5-6 to TRBJ1-2; no reliable D call. The germline gives CDR1 SGHDT, CDR2 YYEEEE. This CDR3 is 12 amino acids long. With 0 bases removed from V and 7 bases from J, the gap between germline ends came to 7 bases. The CDR3 sequence is CASSLEMVGYTF. As DNA, the CDR3 is TGTGCCAGCAGCTTGGAGATGGTTGGCTACACCTTC.

V and J are TRBV7-2 and TRBJ2-1; TRBD2 matches 10 bases. Germline V gene sequence: CDR1 SGHTA, CDR2 FQGNSA. V gave up 2 bases and J gave up 2 bases; unmatched junction bases: 9. This CDR3 spans 18 amino acids. The CDR3: CASSLSPSGSVPYNEQFF. The CDR3, as DNA: TGTGCCAGCAGCTTATCCCCTAGCGGGAGTGTTCCCTACAATGAGCAGTTCTTC.

The chain links TRBV13 to TRBJ2-1; 10 bases line up with TRBD2. This CDR3 comprises 15 residues. Germline V CDR1 and CDR2: PRHDT, FYEKMQ (reference sequence). J lost 6 bases, V lost 5 bases, and 7 bases had no gene match. CDR3 nucleotide sequence: TGTGCCAGCAGCACCCCCCAGCGGGGGGGCAATGAGCAGTTCTTC. It encodes CASSTPQRGGNEQFF.

The chain is built from TRBV5-1 and TRBJ2-7; D remains ambiguous. V lost 1 base, J lost 1 base, and 12 bases lay in between. The CDR3 totals 15 residues. Looked up from germline, CDR1 is SGHRS and CDR2 is YFSETQ. The CDR3 region has the DNA TGCGCCAGCAGCTTGCACCCGGCGGATTCCTACGAGCAGTACTTC. This sequence encodes CASSLHPADSYEQYF.

This clonotype was seen only a few times. This sequence joins TRBV9 and TRBJ1-4; 8 positions agree with TRBD1. The germline V gene encodes CDR1 SGDLS and CDR2 YYNGEE. Trimming took 4 bases from V and 10 from J; bases not matched to a gene: 3. CDR3 length: 12 residues. CDR3 DNA sequence: TGTGCCAGCAGCCTAGGACAGGGAAAACTGTTTTTT. It specifies CASSLGQGKLFF.

This clonotype was detected ten times or more. The chain combines TRBV9 with TRBJ2-5, with 13 bases lining up with TRBD2. Germline V gene data show CDR1 as SGDLS and CDR2 as YYNGEE. CDR3 length: 15 residues. J was trimmed by 2 bases and V by 5 bases; bases with no gene match: 3. CDR3 bases: TGTGCCAGCAGTGGACTAGCGGGGGATCAAGAGACCCAGTACTTC. Amino acids: CASSGLAGDQETQYF.

This clonotype has only a few counts. The chain recombines TRBV29-1 with TRBJ2-1, with D perhaps matching TRBD2 (7 bases). This CDR3 is built from 15 residues. Germline V gives CDR1 SQVTM, CDR2 ANQGSEA. V lost 7 bases, J lost 7 bases, and 23 bases lay in between. The CDR3 spells CSALGGGGERNEQFF. CDR3 coding DNA: TGCAGCGCTCTAGGAGGGGGGGGCGAGAGAAATGAGCAGTTCTTC.

This clonotype was seen a few times. The J gene is TRBJ1-3, the V gene TRBV6-5, with TRBD1 as a possible D gene (6 bases). Germline lookup yields CDR1 MNHEY and CDR2 SVGAGI. The V end lost 6 bases, the J end lost 4 bases, and 22 bases lay between the germline ends. The CDR3 is 17 residues long. CDR3 DNA sequence: TGTGCCAGCAGCCGAACCCTAGGACAGAGCGGGGGAAACACCATATATTTT. It specifies CASSRTLGQSGGNTIYF.

This chain uses TRBV19 with TRBJ2-1, with TRBD1 matching over 9 bases. Germline loops: CDR1 LNHDA, CDR2 SQIVND (reference sequence). The CDR3 loop spans 17 amino acids. The trim removed 7 bases at V and 1 base at J, leaving 11 bases unmatched. CDR3 in DNA: TGTGCCAGTACCCCCCTCCCGGGGACAGGGTCCTACAATGAGCAGTTCTTC. Translated, it gives CASTPLPGTGSYNEQFF.

This clonotype was observed a handful of times. The rearrangement uses TRBV20-1 and TRBJ1-6; the D gene is possibly TRBD1 (5 bases). V was cut by 2 bases and J by 13 bases, with 15 bases left in between. Germline V CDR1 and CDR2: DFQATT, SNEGSKA (reference sequence). The CDR3 consists of 13 residues. CDR3 amino acids: CSARMGVLGPLHF. The CDR3 coding sequence is TGCAGTGCTAGAATGGGGGTATTAGGGCCCCTCCACTTT.

In this sample, this clonotype turned up many times. The rearrangement uses TRBV20-1 and TRBJ2-7; maybe TRBD1 (5 bases). CDR1 and CDR2 (germline): DFQATT, SNEGSKA (reference sequence). Trimming left V 5 bases short and J 1 base short, with 15 bases between. The CDR3 runs 14 residues. CDR3 coding DNA: TGCAGTGCTGCGACAGTTAGGGTATCCTACGAGCAGTACTTC. Translated, it gives CSAATVRVSYEQYF.